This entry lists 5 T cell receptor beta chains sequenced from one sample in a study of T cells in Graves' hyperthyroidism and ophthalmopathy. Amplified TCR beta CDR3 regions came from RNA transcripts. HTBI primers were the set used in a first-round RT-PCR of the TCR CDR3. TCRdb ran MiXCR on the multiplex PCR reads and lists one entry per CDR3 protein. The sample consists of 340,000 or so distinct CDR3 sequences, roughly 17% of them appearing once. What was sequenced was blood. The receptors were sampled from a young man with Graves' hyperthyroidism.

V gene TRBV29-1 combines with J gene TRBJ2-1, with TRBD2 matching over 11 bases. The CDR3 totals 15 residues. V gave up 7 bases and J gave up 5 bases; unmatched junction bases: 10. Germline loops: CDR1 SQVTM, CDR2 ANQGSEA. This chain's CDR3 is CSAQTGTSGNNEQFF. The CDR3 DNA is TGCAGCGCCCAAACCGGGACTAGCGGTAACAATGAGCAGTTCTTC.

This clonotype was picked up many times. The CDR3 loop is CASKFLMNTEAFF. For the CDR3, the DNA is TGTGCCAGCAAATTCCTAATGAACACTGAAGCTTTCTTT. The chain is built from TRBV27 and TRBJ1-1; D is unclear. Trimming removed 7 bases at V and 0 bases at J, with 9 bases between. The length of the CDR3 is 13 residues. The V gene's germline CDR1 is MNHEY and CDR2 SMNVEV (reference sequence).

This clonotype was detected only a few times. As DNA, the CDR3 is TGCGCCAGCAGCCACAGCGGGAAGGTTAGAGAGACCCAGTACTTC. Amino acids: CASSHSGKVRETQYF. The chain links TRBV5-1 to TRBJ2-5, with 7 bases lining up with TRBD2. The CDR3 has 15 residues. The V segment lost 4 bases and the J segment 4 bases; nucleotides outside the gene matches: 10. The germline V gene has CDR1 SGHRS and CDR2 YFSETQ.

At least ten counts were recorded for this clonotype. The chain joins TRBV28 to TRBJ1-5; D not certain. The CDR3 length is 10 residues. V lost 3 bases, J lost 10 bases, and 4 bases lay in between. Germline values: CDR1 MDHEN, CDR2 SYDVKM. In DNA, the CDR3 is TGTGCCAGCAGTTTGGAACCCCAGCATTTT. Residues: CASSLEPQHF.

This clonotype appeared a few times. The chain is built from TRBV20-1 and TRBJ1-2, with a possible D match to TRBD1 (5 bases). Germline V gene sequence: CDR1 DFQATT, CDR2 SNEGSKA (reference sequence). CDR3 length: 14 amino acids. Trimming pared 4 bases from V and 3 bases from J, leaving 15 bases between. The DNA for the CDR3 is TGCAGTGCTACCAGACAGCAACAGGACTATGGCTACACCTTC. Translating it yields CSATRQQQDYGYTF.